This TCR beta chain was sequenced during a study of a mutant IDH1 vaccine in newly diagnosed glioma. The overall study: Vaccination was launched 4-6 weeks after radiotherapy alone, or with temozolomide cycles. Most had both radiotherapy and temozolomide beforehand; others had only one.

Time point specified: week 35, safety follow-up. Every vaccination contained 300 ug of the mutant IDH1 20-mer peptide and was paired with topical imiquimod. Diagnosis in the donors showed new WHO grade 3 or 4 astrocytomas that were IDH1-mutant and ATRX-lost. CDR1 is MNHNS, CDR2 SASEGT, per germline. Trimming removed 2 bases at V and 2 bases at J, with 13 bases between. The CDR3 consists of 16 residues. Using immunoSEQ multiplex PCR, the repertoire was profiled, and TCRdb retains in-frame clones only, with some absent. This sample has 29,000 or so clones, with more than 75% found just once. Concerning this clone itself: Its target is not known.

The sequence was collected from a man between 50 and 59 years old with glioma. This chain connects TRBV6-1 to TRBJ1-5, with D unresolved. This specimen was PBMCs, taken from a glioma patient whose treatment included an IDH1 peptide vaccine. The CDR3 loop reads CASSERSGSGNQPQHF. The CDR3 coding sequence is TGTGCCAGCAGTGAACGTTCTGGATCAGGCAATCAGCCCCAGCATTTT.